This T cell receptor beta chain came from a study of T cells in Graves' hyperthyroidism and ophthalmopathy. In its sample, this clonotype was seen a few times. The CDR3 contains 15 residues. Trimming took 6 bases from V and 1 from J, leaving 16 bases between them. CDR1 is SGHRS, CDR2 YFSETQ, per germline. What was amplified from RNA transcripts were TCR beta CDR3 regions. The TCR CDR3 was amplified in a first-round RT-PCR using the HTBI primer set. TCRdb recomputed calls from the multiplex PCR reads with MiXCR, one row per CDR3 protein. The table shows a few hundred thousand distinct CDR3 sequences, with about 16% occurring only once.

The TCR sequence derives from a woman in her 40s with Graves' ophthalmopathy. Source material: blood. The gene calls are TRBV5-1 and TRBJ2-5, with TRBD2 as a possible D gene (6 bases). CDR3: CASTKLAGSQETQYF. In DNA, the CDR3 is TGCGCCAGCACCAAACTGGCGGGATCCCAAGAGACCCAGTACTTC.